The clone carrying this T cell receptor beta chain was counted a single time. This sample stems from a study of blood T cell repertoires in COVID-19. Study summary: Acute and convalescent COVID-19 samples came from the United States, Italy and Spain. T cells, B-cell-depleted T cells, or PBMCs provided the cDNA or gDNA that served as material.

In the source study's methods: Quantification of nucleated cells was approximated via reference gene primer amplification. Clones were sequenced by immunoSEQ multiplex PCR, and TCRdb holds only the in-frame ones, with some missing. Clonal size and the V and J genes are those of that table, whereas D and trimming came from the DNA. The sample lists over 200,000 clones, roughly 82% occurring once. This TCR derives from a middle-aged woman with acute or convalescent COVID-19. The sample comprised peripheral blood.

CDR3 DNA: TGTGCCACCAGTGATTGGTCCACTAGCGGGAGGGCCAGGAGCTCCTACAATGAGCAGTTCTTC. It specifies CATSDWSTSGRARSSYNEQFF. The chain links TRBV24-1 to TRBJ2-1, with TRBD2 identical over 13 bases. V shed 2 bases, J shed 0 bases, and the junction held 12 bases outside the gene matches. The CDR3 is 21 amino acids. Germline CDR1 reads KGHDR; CDR2 reads SFDVKD.